This section outlines one T cell receptor (beta chain) sequence together with its context. The protocol was immunoSEQ multiplex PCR, while the TCRdb copy is restricted to in-frame clones and leaves out a portion. This table has 2 million to 2.5 million clones, more than 85% appearing once. These data belong to a study of shared clonotypes between healthy human individuals. Trimming cost V 4 bases and J 4 bases, with 18 bases left between them. The CDR3 consists of 16 residues. CDR1 and CDR2 from the germline V gene are SGHTA and FQGTGA. The source material was naive CD4+ T cells from PBMCs. As to subset: CD45RA+ positively selected. The rearrangement links TRBV7-3 to TRBJ2-3; D is perhaps TRBD2 (5 bases). This sequence was found in a man aged 18 to 29 in good health. Some clones in this sample may be carry-over from other donors' samples. For the CDR3, the DNA is TGTGCCAGCAGCTCTATATGGGGAGAGGAGCCAGATACGCAGTATTTT. Amino acids: CASSSIWGEEPDTQYF.